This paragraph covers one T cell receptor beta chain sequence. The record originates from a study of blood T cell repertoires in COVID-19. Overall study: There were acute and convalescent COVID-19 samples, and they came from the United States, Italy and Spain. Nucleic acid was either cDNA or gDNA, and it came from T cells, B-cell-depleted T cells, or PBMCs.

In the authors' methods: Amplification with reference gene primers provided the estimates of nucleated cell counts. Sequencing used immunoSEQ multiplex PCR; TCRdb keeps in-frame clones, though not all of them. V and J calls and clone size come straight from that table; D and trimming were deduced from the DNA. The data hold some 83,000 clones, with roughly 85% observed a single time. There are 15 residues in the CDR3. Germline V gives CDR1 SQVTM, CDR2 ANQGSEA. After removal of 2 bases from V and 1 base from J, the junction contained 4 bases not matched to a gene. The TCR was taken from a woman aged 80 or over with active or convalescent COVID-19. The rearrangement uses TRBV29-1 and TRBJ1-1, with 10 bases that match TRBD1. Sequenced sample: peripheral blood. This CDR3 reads CSVEPGDRGNTEAFF. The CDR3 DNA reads TGCAGCGTTGAACCTGGGGACAGGGGGAACACTGAAGCTTTCTTT.